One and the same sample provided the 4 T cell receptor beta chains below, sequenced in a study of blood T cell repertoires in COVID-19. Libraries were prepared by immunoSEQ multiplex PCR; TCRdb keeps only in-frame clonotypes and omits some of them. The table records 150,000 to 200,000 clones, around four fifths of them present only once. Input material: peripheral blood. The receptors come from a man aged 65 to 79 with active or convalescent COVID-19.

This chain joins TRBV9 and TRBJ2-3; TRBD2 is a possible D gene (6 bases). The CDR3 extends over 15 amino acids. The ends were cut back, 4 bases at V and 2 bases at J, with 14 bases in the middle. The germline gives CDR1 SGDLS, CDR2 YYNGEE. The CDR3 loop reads CASSLTRTNTDTQYF. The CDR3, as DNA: TGTGCCAGCAGCCTTACTAGGACTAACACAGATACGCAGTATTTT.

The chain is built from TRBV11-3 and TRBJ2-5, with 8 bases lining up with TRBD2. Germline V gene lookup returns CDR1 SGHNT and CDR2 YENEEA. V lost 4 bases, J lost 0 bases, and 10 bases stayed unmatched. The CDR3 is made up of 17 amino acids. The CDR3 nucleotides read TGTGCCAGCAGCTCAGGCGTTTCGGGGGGGTACCAAGAGACCCAGTACTTC. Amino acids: CASSSGVSGGYQETQYF.

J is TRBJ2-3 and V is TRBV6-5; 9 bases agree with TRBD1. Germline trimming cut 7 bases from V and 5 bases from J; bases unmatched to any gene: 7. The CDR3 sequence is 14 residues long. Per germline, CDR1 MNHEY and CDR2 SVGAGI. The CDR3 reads CASTAGQGLDTQYF. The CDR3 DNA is TGTGCCAGCACCGCGGGACAGGGTCTAGATACGCAGTATTTT.

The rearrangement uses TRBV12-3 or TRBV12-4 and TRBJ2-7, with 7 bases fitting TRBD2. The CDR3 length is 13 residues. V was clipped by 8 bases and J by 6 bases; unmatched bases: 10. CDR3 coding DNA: TGTGCCAGCTGTATCGGGAGGCTCGGCGAGCAGTACTTC. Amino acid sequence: CASCIGRLGEQYF.